This T cell receptor (beta chain) was sequenced for a study of blood T cell repertoires in COVID-19. Original handling: Reference gene primer amplification in the assay estimated nucleated cell counts. TCRdb's copy holds only in-frame clones and misses some; the assay was immunoSEQ multiplex PCR. V, J and clone size derive from that table, while D and trimming were established from the DNA sequence. This table holds about 250,000 clones, 83% found once. The CDR3 totals 19 residues. Trimming removed 5 bases from V and 4 bases from J; junction bases left unmatched: 20. Germline CDR1 LNHDA, CDR2 SQIVND (reference sequence).

Source material: peripheral blood. This sequence originates from a man older than 75 with acute or convalescent COVID-19. The chain joins TRBV19 to TRBJ2-5, with TRBD2 matching over 9 bases. CDR3 residues: CASSAVPLGGSGSGETQYF. The CDR3 DNA follows: TGTGCCAGTAGTGCTGTACCCCTCGGCGGTAGCGGGAGCGGAGAGACCCAGTACTTC.